Below are 6 T cell receptor beta chains sequenced from a single sample in a study of blood T cell repertoires in COVID-19. The table came from immunoSEQ multiplex PCR; TCRdb's copy has only in-frame clones and leaves some out. The sample holds approximately 210,000 clones, 85% to 90% seen once. The sequenced sample consisted of peripheral blood. The receptors shown here come from a man younger than 35 with active or convalescent COVID-19.

This chain connects TRBV28 to TRBJ1-5, with 9 bases fitting TRBD1. Germline CDR1 is MDHEN and CDR2 is SYDVKM. J lost 7 bases, V lost 6 bases, and 10 bases had no gene match. The CDR3 has 15 amino acids. The CDR3 here is CASRATGTGIQPQHF. CDR3 nucleotides: TGTGCCAGCAGAGCTACCGGGACAGGGATCCAGCCCCAGCATTTT.

The chain uses TRBV18 and TRBJ2-7, with 11 nucleotides matching TRBD2. Trimming at V came to 6 bases and at J to 3 bases, leaving 10 bases not matched to a gene. The CDR3 runs to 16 residues. Germline CDR1 is KGHSH and CDR2 is LQKENI. CDR3 coding DNA: TGTGCCAGCTCCCCCGGGACTAGCGGATTCCTCTACGAGCAGTACTTC. This encodes CASSPGTSGFLYEQYF.

J is TRBJ2-3 and V is TRBV5-4; D is perhaps TRBD2 (5 bases). The CDR3 has 15 amino acids. V lost 0 bases to trimming and J lost 2 bases, with 10 bases between them. Germline V lookup: CDR1 SGHNT, CDR2 YYREEE (reference sequence). The DNA of the CDR3 is TGTGCCAGCAGCTTGGGAGGACTTAACACAGATACGCAGTATTTT. It encodes CASSLGGLNTDTQYF.

V and J are TRBV29-1 and TRBJ2-2, with 8 bases that match TRBD1. J gave up 3 bases and V 5 bases, and 11 bases lay outside the gene matches. Looked up from germline, CDR1 is SQVTM and CDR2 is ANQGSEA. CDR3 length equals 16 residues. The CDR3, as DNA: TGCAGCGTTTTAGGGGGAGGACAGGGAGACACCGGGGAGCTGTTTTTT. It yields the protein CSVLGGGQGDTGELFF.

This chain links TRBV7-8 with TRBJ2-1; the match to TRBD1 covers 7 bases. This CDR3 has 15 residues. V trimming: 5 bases; J trimming: 8 bases; junction bases outside the gene matches: 12. Germline lookup yields CDR1 SGHVS and CDR2 FQNEAQ. CDR3 DNA sequence: TGTGCCAGCAGCCTGGGAACGCCCCAGGGGGATGAGCAGTTCTTC. Its protein product is CASSLGTPQGDEQFF.

The V and J genes are TRBV24-1 and TRBJ2-3; 7 nucleotides agree with TRBD1. V dropped 0 bases and J dropped 0; count of bases not matched to a gene: 8. This CDR3 comprises 18 residues. The germline V gene has CDR1 KGHDR and CDR2 SFDVKD. CDR3 DNA: TGTGCCACCAGTGATTTGGCGACAGGGAAGGCTAGCACAGATACGCAGTATTTT. Amino acid sequence: CATSDLATGKASTDTQYF.